This entry describes one T cell receptor (beta chain). The record originates from a study of T cell changes during pregnancy in multiple sclerosis. This table comes from immunoSEQ multiplex PCR, and its TCRdb copy is limited to in-frame clones, with some not included. The table includes 20,000 to 25,000 clones, approximately 86% detected once. V dropped 9 bases and J dropped 4; count of bases not matched to a gene: 1. Germline CDR1 reads WSHSY; CDR2 reads SAAADI. The CDR3 consists of 13 residues. This specimen was CD4+ T cells from peripheral blood mononuclear cells, taken in the first trimester of pregnancy. The TCR was taken from a female donor in good health, enrolled as a control in a pregnancy study. The gene calls are TRBV10-2 and TRBJ2-5; TRBD2 matches at 14 bases. The CDR3 DNA sequence: TGCGCCAGTGGACTAGCGGGAGGAGAGACCCAGTACTTC. This translates into CASGLAGGETQYF.